Listed below are T cell receptor beta chains from one sample, sequenced in a study of blood T cell repertoires in COVID-19. Method: immunoSEQ multiplex PCR; TCRdb's copy keeps in-frame clones and lacks some. The repertoire holds roughly 360,000 clones, with over 65% as singletons. Sequenced input: peripheral blood. Receptors were obtained from a human donor with acute or convalescent COVID-19. The donor label of this sample is uncertain. The conserved cysteine and the conserved F or W are not part of the CDR3 here. Clone size appears in some rows only: once, few, many, or a class for an expanded clone.

>TRBV15|TRBJ1-2|.
ATSRDLGAGFYGYT
>TRBV6-5|TRBJ2-2|few
ASEPGQKTGELF
>TRBV30|TRBJ2-7|.
AWSTLKRASHYEQY
>TRBV10-2|TRBJ1-4|.
ASSEPYRGSNEKLF
>TRBV12-3/TRBV12-4|TRBJ1-1|.
ASNLGGTEAF
>TRBV7-9|TRBJ1-4|.
ASRTGETEKLF
>TRBV7-9|TRBJ2-7|.
ASSRTGGSYEQY
>TRBV18|TRBJ2-7|.
ASSPWDRSSYEQY
>TRBV15|TRBJ2-7|few
ATSRERTSSYEQY
>TRBV10-3|TRBJ1-1|.
AISRQDMNTEAF
>TRBV4-1|TRBJ1-5|.
ASSQVLARANQPQH
>TRBV30|TRBJ2-1|.
AWSSASAYNEQF
>TRBV6-2/TRBV6-3|TRBJ1-1|.
ASSWTGGYTEAF
>TRBV29-1|TRBJ2-1|few
SARHLAGGPNEQF
>TRBV5-1|TRBJ2-2|.
ASSLDGAGELF
>TRBV3-1/TRBV3-2|TRBJ2-5|once
ASSPPRYTLLQETQY
>TRBV7-2|TRBJ2-1|.
ASSPRLAWGNNEQF
>TRBV7-8|TRBJ2-1|.
ASSLPSGAYNEQF
>TRBV7-8|TRBJ1-1|.
ASSQGGIEAF
>TRBV5-1|TRBJ2-7|.
ASSLPTPGGQDEQY
>TRBV5-6|TRBJ2-2|.
ASSGTGELF
>TRBV6-5|TRBJ1-6|.
ASSYGLRVNSPLH
>TRBV15|TRBJ1-3|once
ATSRVIQGGNTIY
>TRBV7-9|TRBJ1-2|.
ASSLAGRQRIGYT
>TRBV19|TRBJ1-4|few
ASSPPGQGVTNEKLF
>TRBV18|TRBJ1-4|.
ASSPRRRADEKLF
>TRBV6-5|TRBJ1-1|.
ASSYSRGAGTEAF
>TRBV4-2|TRBJ1-5|many
ASSQQGGGRTGSQPQH
>TRBV6-5|TRBJ2-7|.
ASRRTASYEQY
>TRBV7-6|TRBJ2-1|.
ASSPRRGGPNEQF
>TRBV6-5|TRBJ1-6|.
ASSYSQGTSPLH
>TRBV7-9|TRBJ1-1|.
ASSSTGGKGTEAF
>TRBV29-1|TRBJ1-1|once
SVSGGLTEAF
>TRBV5-4|TRBJ2-2|once
ASSLDPGAANTGELF
>TRBV28|TRBJ1-2|.
ASSQLSRDRGHGYT
>TRBV29-1|TRBJ1-2|.
SGFSGGAGSNYGYT
>TRBV30|TRBJ2-7|.
AWSDLTGRTSYEQY
>TRBV4-2|TRBJ2-2|.
ASSQGYGELF
>TRBV5-1|TRBJ1-1|once
ASSLGAGNTEAF
>TRBV6-1|TRBJ1-2|.
ATMDSGRSMGGYT
>TRBV30|TRBJ1-1|.
AWSVSTRNTEAF
>TRBV11-3|TRBJ1-3|.
ASSLGGTGGNTIY
>TRBV18|TRBJ1-6|.
ASSSPSSYNSPLH
>TRBV5-4|TRBJ2-3|.
ASSLRRAGSTDTQY